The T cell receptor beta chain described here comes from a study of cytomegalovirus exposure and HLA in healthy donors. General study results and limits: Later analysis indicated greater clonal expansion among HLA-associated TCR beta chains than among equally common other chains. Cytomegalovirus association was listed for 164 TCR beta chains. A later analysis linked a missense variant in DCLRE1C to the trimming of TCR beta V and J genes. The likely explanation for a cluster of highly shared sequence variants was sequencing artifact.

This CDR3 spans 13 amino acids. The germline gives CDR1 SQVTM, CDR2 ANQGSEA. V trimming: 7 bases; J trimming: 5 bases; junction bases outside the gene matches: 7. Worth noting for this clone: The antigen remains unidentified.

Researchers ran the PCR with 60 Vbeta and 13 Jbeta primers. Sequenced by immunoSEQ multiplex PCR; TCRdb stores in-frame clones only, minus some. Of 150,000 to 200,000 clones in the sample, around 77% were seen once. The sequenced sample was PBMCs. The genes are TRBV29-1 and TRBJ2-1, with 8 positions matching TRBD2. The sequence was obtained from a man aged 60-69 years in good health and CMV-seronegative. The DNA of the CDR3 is TGCAGCGCATCGAGCGGGGGAAACAATGAGCAGTTCTTC. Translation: CSASSGGNNEQFF.